This note documents a single T cell receptor (beta chain) sequence. Antigen: not known. This entry belongs to a study of cytotoxic CD8 clonotypes in ibrutinib-treated CLL. Looking at the study overall: Sequenced samples delivered averages of some 260,000 productive templates and around 90,000 productive rearrangements.

Cryopreserved PBMCs supplied about 2 micrograms of genomic DNA for TCR beta libraries. Study outcomes and limitations: Public clonotypes occurred uncommonly; on treatment, they contracted or remained stable. Rising at ibrutinib response, clonality subsequently fell back toward baseline at progression.

Germline CDR1 and CDR2: SGHDT and YYEEEE. Trimming cost V 4 bases and J 6 bases; bases outside gene matches: 4. The CDR3 is 13 residues long. Method: immunoSEQ multiplex PCR; TCRdb's copy keeps in-frame clones and lacks some. The sample has 250,000 to 350,000 clones, roughly three quarters seen once. This chain uses TRBV5-6 with TRBJ1-2, with TRBD1 identical over 9 bases. The source was PBMCs, collected at disease progression, from a patient treated with ibrutinib. This sequence was found in a human donor with chronic lymphocytic leukemia. The CDR3 here is CASSRGQGHGYTF. In nucleotides, the CDR3 is TGTGCCAGCAGCCGAGGACAGGGGCATGGCTACACCTTC.